This T cell receptor beta chain is from a study of blood T cell repertoires in COVID-19. Study details: COVID-19 samples from acute and convalescent phases originated in the United States, Italy and Spain. T cells, B-cell-depleted T cells, or PBMCs provided the cDNA or gDNA that served as material.

Trimming took 3 bases from V and 4 from J; bases not matched to a gene: 4. Germline values: CDR1 ENHRY, CDR2 SYGVKD. The length of the CDR3 is 14 residues. Per the authors' pipeline: Reference gene primer amplification in the assay estimated nucleated cell counts. Produced via immunoSEQ multiplex PCR; TCRdb's table is partial and in-frame only. Clone size and the V and J calls come from that table; the DNA yielded D and trimming. The data show over 80,000 clones, around four fifths seen once. The source of this sequence is a woman aged 55-69 years with acute or convalescent COVID-19. Input material: peripheral blood. V is TRBV10-3 and J is TRBJ1-1; TRBD1 matches 8 bases. Here the CDR3 DNA reads TGTGCCATCAGTGATGGACAGGGATTCACTGAAGCTTTCTTT. Its protein is CAISDGQGFTEAFF.